Below, 12 T cell receptor beta chains from the same sample are listed, as sequenced in a study of vaccination effects on CD4 cells after COVID-19. Antigen-specific CD4+ T cell clonotypes were called by their expansion after viral peptide-pool culture in ViraFEST. It was after approximately 11 days of culture that CD4+ T cells were isolated. Participants completed two doses of the BNT162b2 or mRNA-1273 vaccine. These TCRs are of unknown antigen specificity. Repertoires were generated with immunoSEQ multiplex PCR, while TCRdb's copy carries only in-frame clones and drops some. The data contain tens of thousands of clones, 74% of them seen just once; the ten biggest clones take up roughly 1.4%. Here the sequenced sample was CD4+ T cells from PBMCs cultured with HCoV-229E spike peptides, taken after COVID-19 vaccination. All receptors derive from a human donor who received a COVID-19 vaccine.

The CDR3 sequence: CASKPGTGVAGEQFF. CDR3 nucleotides: TGTGCCAGCAAACCCGGGACAGGGGTGGCGGGTGAGCAGTTCTTC. This sequence joins TRBV6-5 and TRBJ2-1, with 10 bases fitting TRBD1. With 7 bases clipped from V and 9 bases from J, the junction kept 12 bases outside the gene matches. The CDR3 extends over 15 amino acids. Germline loops: CDR1 MNHEY, CDR2 SVGAGI.

V is TRBV3-1 (or the pseudogene TRBV3-2) and J is TRBJ2-2; no firm D call. Per germline, CDR1 LGHDT and CDR2 YNNKEL (reference sequence). Trimming cost V 3 bases and J 0 bases, with 2 bases left between them. The CDR3 sequence is 13 residues long. The CDR3 is CASSHSNTGELFF. Here the CDR3 DNA reads TGTGCCAGCAGCCACTCGAACACCGGGGAGCTGTTTTTT.

The chain recombines TRBV5-1 with TRBJ1-2; D remains ambiguous. The ends were cut back, 2 bases at V and 8 bases at J, with 13 bases in the middle. CDR3 length equals 13 residues. Germline V CDR1 and CDR2: SGHRS, YFSETQ. The CDR3, as DNA: TGCGCCAGCAGCTTTTCGGACGACGGGGGCTACACCTTC. This sequence encodes CASSFSDDGGYTF.

The chain couples TRBV6-4 to TRBJ1-5; D gene uncertain. The V end lost 2 bases, the J end lost 4 bases, and 6 bases lay between the germline ends. The CDR3 extends over 13 amino acids. Germline assignment: CDR1 MRHNA and CDR2 SNTAGT. The CDR3 protein is CASSDRENQPQHF. CDR3 DNA: TGTGCCAGCAGTGACAGGGAAAATCAGCCCCAGCATTTT.

This chain connects TRBV10-3 to TRBJ2-3, with TRBD1 as a possible D gene (6 bases). The CDR3 runs to 14 residues. Germline CDR1 reads ENHRY; CDR2 reads SYGVKD. Trimming stripped 7 bases from V and 1 base from J, with 12 bases between. CDR3 protein: CAINSQGGTDTQYF. Written as DNA, the CDR3 is TGTGCCATCAACTCACAGGGCGGCACAGATACGCAGTATTTT.

This clone was recorded a few times. The V call is TRBV3-1 (or the pseudogene TRBV3-2), the J call TRBJ1-2; 11 bases line up with TRBD1. The ends lost 5 bases at V and 6 bases at J; junction bases unmatched: 8. The CDR3 loop spans 15 amino acids. The germline gives CDR1 LGHDT, CDR2 YNNKEL (reference sequence). The CDR3 protein is CASSVRTGGEDGYTF. The CDR3 DNA reads as TGTGCCAGCAGCGTCCGGACAGGGGGCGAGGATGGCTACACCTTC.

The rearrangement joins TRBV14 to TRBJ2-7; no firm D call. CDR1 and CDR2 (germline): SGHDN, FVKESK. This CDR3 comprises 15 residues. Trimming removed 1 base at V and 5 bases at J, with 15 bases between. The DNA for the CDR3 is TGTGCCAGCAGCCAAGTCCTAGTGACGCTGGACGAGCAGTACGTC. It yields the protein CASSQVLVTLDEQYV.

J is TRBJ2-6 and V is TRBV5-1; D not certain. Between the trimmed V and J ends, which lost 0 bases and 1 base, there was a span of 5 bases. Germline V CDR1 and CDR2: SGHRS, YFSETQ. The CDR3 has 15 residues. The CDR3 DNA reads TGCGCCAGCAGCTTGGGTTTTTCTGGGGCCAACGTCCTGACTTTC. It translates to CASSLGFSGANVLTF.

J is TRBJ2-7 and V is TRBV6-6; TRBD1 or TRBD2 may be the D gene (6 bases each). The germline gives CDR1 MNHNY, CDR2 SVGAGI (reference sequence). CDR3 length: 14 residues. Trimming removed 4 bases at V and 7 bases at J, with 17 bases between. The chain's CDR3 is CASSLQGGSREQYV. The CDR3 region has the DNA TGTGCCAGCAGTTTACAGGGAGGTTCGCGAGAGCAGTACGTC.

This chain's CDR3 is CASSDRTNYGYTF. CDR3 nucleotides: TGTGCCAGCTCGGACAGGACTAACTATGGCTACACCTTC. The chain is built from TRBV18 and TRBJ1-2, with 7 bases fitting TRBD1. The CDR3 consists of 13 residues. The junction had 1 base not matched to a gene; V was cut back by 6 bases and J by 0 bases. Per germline, CDR1 KGHSH and CDR2 LQKENI.

This chain joins TRBV7-9 and TRBJ2-1; TRBD1 aligns across 9 bases. CDR3 length: 15 residues. The germline V gene has CDR1 SEHNR and CDR2 FQNEAQ (reference sequence). Germline trimming cut 4 bases from V and 1 base from J; bases unmatched to any gene: 2. The CDR3 here is CASSYRGPSYNEQFF. As DNA, the CDR3 is TGTGCCAGCAGCTACAGGGGGCCGTCCTACAATGAGCAGTTCTTC.

The J gene is TRBJ2-2, the V gene TRBV9; D not resolved. This CDR3 has 14 amino acids. The V gene's germline CDR1 is SGDLS and CDR2 YYNGEE. The V end lost 4 bases, the J end lost 4 bases, and 11 bases lay between the germline ends. CDR3 nucleotide sequence: TGTGCCAGCAGCCCCACCGGGCTCACCGGGGAGCTGTTTTTT. Its protein product is CASSPTGLTGELFF.